This TCR beta chain appears in the sequencing data of a study of regulatory T cells in long-lasting Graves disease. Study-level results: The number of shared public clonotypes was higher in persistent patients (around 2,700) than new patients (966).

The trim removed 5 bases at V and 11 bases at J, leaving 17 bases unmatched. This CDR3 spans 15 amino acids. Arm-PCR of CDR3 regions and iRepertoire HTBI primers were the basis on which TCR beta libraries were built. Using its own MiXCR run on the multiplex PCR reads, TCRdb lists one record per CDR3 protein. In the table there are around 500,000 distinct CDR3 sequences, about 14% of which are singletons. Many counts were recorded for this clonotype. Its matching antigen is unknown. Time point of the sample: newly diagnosed GD, antithyroid drugs for less than 3 months. There was RNA extracted from PBMCs, and the TCR library was made from it. Staff took about 9 milliliters of peripheral blood and put it into EDTA tubes. This same sample was also taken into another study, of T cells in Graves' hyperthyroidism and ophthalmopathy. From that paper: When the TCR CDR3 underwent first-round RT-PCR, the HTBI primer set was used.

This chain uses TRBV12-3 or TRBV12-4 with TRBJ1-1; 7 bases map to TRBD1. The receptor's source is a young man with Graves disease. Specimen: peripheral blood mononuclear cells (PBMCs), collected at new diagnosis, from a patient treated with antithyroid drugs. CDR3 region: CASSGPGQTGIGAFF. DNA of the CDR3: TGTGCCAGCAGTGGGCCGGGGCAGACAGGGATAGGGGCTTTCTTT.